This TCR beta chain was recorded in a study of Graves' ophthalmopathy and Graves' hyperthyroidism (dated by TCRdb to between 2018 and 2020). Broadly, across the study: Peripheral blood was collected at initial diagnosis, before any treatment. In total, 135 blood samples were TCR-sequenced: some 43 ophthalmopathy, 75 hyperthyroidism and some 17 hyperthyroidism-to-ophthalmopathy patients. An independent validation cohort comprised about 20 hyperthyroidism patients and around 16 patients who later progressed from hyperthyroidism to ophthalmopathy. For training and testing, the 110 or so patients in the discovery cohort were randomly divided in a 7:3 ratio. To explore V-J signatures that separate ophthalmopathy from hyperthyroidism, a discovery set of 95 to 100 patients was enrolled, consisting of about 45 with ophthalmopathy and some 59 with stable hyperthyroidism. T-cell repertoires of thyroid tissue and blood were compared in six hyperthyroidism patients. Following sampling, methimazole starting at 30 mg daily was administered to hyperthyroidism patients, and high-dose intravenous methylprednisolone was administered to ophthalmopathy patients. TCR beta repertoire signatures were used to distinguish Graves' ophthalmopathy from Graves' hyperthyroidism and to predict progression to ophthalmopathy. What the work shows at the level of the full study, not this receptor alone: No statistical method was used to set the sample size in advance, and the investigators knew which group each participant was assigned to. In validation, the model predicted ophthalmopathy progression with more than 55% sensitivity and roughly 78% specificity; 12 predicted patients were CT-confirmed with GO in a median of approximately six months. Most expanded thyroid clonotypes with a frequency above 0.001 also appeared in blood, which suggests that blood repertoires may reflect the immune response in the thyroid. In cross-validation, the 13-signature model distinguished ophthalmopathy from stable hyperthyroidism with approximately 85% sensitivity and approximately 81% specificity, and in the test set the corresponding values were approximately 80% and 68%.

Hyperthyroidism was considered stable if no progression to ophthalmopathy occurred within 18 months of follow-up. Patients with hyperthyroidism were aged 18 to 65 years, had been newly diagnosed, and had a disease duration of less than 2 months. Anyone with other autoimmune diseases, uncontrolled infections, pregnancy or lactation was excluded from the study. Diagnosis was based on clinical symptoms, serum thyroxine, TRAb, thyroid ultrasound and orbital computed tomography. Using Ficoll-Paque density gradient centrifugation, PBMCs were isolated from 9.5 to 10 ml of fresh peripheral blood. Total RNA was extracted using Trizol reagent, and RNA quality was checked on an Agilent 2100 Bioanalyzer. The germline V gene supplies CDR1 MNHEY and CDR2 SVGAGI. The CDR3 runs 15 amino acids, cysteine and phenylalanine included. The CDR3 DNA has 45 bases and is translated from base 1. TCR beta CDR3 regions were amplified from RNA transcripts for repertoire sequencing. The first round was an RT-PCR using HTBI primers with the Qiagen OneStep RT-PCR kit, and this first round was followed by a second-round multiplex PCR, then size selection and purification. Libraries were sequenced on an Illumina HiSeq2000 using paired-end 100 bp reads. On the authors' methods: SOAPnuke was used for read processing, and reads with adapters, uncalled bases, a mean Phred below 15, or no exact constant-primer or identifier match were discarded. COPE v1.2.5 was used to merge high-quality paired reads. Unique nucleotide sequences were defined as clonotypes and aligned to IMGT TRB V, D and J references using MiTCR v1.1. Analysis was restricted to V-J combinations with a frequency above 0.0001, which covered just over 98% of repertoires. For each V-J combination, a TCR clonal expansion and chaos score was defined as F50 clonal expansion divided by the chaos observed in the TCRdist matrix. Welch's t-statistics and random forest were used to reduce the features to roughly 14 V-J combinations, which were then used as input to a naive Bayes classifier. The Morisita-Horn index was used to measure how similar the thyroid and blood repertoires were. The raw public data were reprocessed by TCRdb itself: fastp quality trimming at Q25, MiXCR clonotype calling, in-frame beta chains only. Here each entry gathers all rows of one CDR3 protein and keeps the most common genes and DNA. These V and J calls rely on TCRdb rather than the paper's analysis. The sample table records roughly 380,000 distinct CDR3 sequences; about 16% of these occur just once. The ten biggest clones cover about 7% of the sample.

This clonotype was seen repeatedly, ten times or more. Its antigen is unknown. This may arise from a read error, as a much more abundant clone is one base away. The rearranged segments are TRBV6-5 and TRBJ1-6, and 7 bases in between align with TRBD1. The sequencing input was peripheral blood. This clonotype originated in a woman aged 18 to 35 with stable Graves' hyperthyroidism. Donor details come from another sample of the same person, matched by shared clones. The CDR3 reads as follows: CASSDSVQGTSHLHF. The nucleotides read TGTGCCAGCAGTGACTCCGTACAGGGGACTTCACACCTCCACTTT.